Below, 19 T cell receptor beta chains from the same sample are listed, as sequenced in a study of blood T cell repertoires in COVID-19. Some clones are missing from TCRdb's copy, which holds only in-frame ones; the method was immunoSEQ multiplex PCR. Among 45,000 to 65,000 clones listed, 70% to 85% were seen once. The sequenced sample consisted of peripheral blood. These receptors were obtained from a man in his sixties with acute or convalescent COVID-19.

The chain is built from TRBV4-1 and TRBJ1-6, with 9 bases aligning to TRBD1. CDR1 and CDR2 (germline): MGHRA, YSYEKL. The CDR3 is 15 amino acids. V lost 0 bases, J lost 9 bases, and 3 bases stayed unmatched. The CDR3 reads CASSQDGTGTSPLHF. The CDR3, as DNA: TGCGCCAGCAGCCAAGATGGGACAGGGACTTCACCCCTCCACTTT.

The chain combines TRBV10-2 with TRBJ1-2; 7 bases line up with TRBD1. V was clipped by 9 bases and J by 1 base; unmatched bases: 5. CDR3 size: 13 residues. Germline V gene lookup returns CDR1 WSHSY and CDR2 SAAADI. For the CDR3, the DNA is TGCGCCAGTCGTCCAGGGGGTAACTATGGCTACACCTTC. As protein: CASRPGGNYGYTF.

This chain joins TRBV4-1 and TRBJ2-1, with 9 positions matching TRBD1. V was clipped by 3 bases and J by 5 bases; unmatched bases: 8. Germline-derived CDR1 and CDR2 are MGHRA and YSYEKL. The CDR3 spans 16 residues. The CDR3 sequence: CASSHPRDRDNNEQFF. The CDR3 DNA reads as TGCGCCAGCAGCCATCCCCGGGACAGGGACAACAATGAGCAGTTCTTC.

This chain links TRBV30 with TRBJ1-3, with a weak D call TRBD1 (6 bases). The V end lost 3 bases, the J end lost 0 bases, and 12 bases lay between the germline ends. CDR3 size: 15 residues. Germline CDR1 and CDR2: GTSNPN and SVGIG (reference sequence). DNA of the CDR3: TGTGCCTGGAGGTACATGGGGGCCTCTGGAAACACCATATATTTT. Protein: CAWRYMGASGNTIYF.

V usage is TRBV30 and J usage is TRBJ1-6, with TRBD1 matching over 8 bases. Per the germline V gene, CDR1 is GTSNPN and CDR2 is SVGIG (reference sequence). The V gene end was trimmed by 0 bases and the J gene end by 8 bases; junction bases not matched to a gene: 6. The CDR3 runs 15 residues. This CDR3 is CAWSVPDREYSPLHF. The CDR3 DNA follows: TGTGCCTGGAGTGTTCCGGACAGGGAGTATTCACCCCTCCACTTT. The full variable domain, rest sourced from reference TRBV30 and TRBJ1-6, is SQTIHQWPATLVQPVGSPLSLECTVEGTSNPNLYWYRQAAGRGLQLLFYSVGIGQISSEVPQNLSASRPQDRQFILSSKKLLLSDSGFYLCAWSVPDREYSPLHFGNGTRLTVT.

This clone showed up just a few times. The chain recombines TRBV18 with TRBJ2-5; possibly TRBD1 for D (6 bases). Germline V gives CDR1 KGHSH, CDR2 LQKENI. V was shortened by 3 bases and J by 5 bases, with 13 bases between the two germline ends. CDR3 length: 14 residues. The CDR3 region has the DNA TGTGCCAGCTCACCGAACAGGGCCTTTGAGACCCAGTACTTC. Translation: CASSPNRAFETQYF.

CDR3 region: CASSRLGLRQPQHF. Here the CDR3 DNA reads TGTGCCAGCTCACGGCTGGGACTACGTCAGCCCCAGCATTTT. V is TRBV18 and J is TRBJ1-5, with D perhaps matching TRBD1 (5 bases). Germline loops: CDR1 KGHSH, CDR2 LQKENI. CDR3 length: 14 amino acids. V gave up 4 bases and J gave up 6 bases, with 13 bases separating them.

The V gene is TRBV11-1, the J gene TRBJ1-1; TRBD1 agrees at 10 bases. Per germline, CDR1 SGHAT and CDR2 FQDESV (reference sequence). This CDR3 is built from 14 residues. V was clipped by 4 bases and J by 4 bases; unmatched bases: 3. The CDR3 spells CASSSTGGVTEAFF. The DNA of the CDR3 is TGTGCCAGCAGCTCGACAGGGGGCGTCACTGAAGCTTTCTTT.

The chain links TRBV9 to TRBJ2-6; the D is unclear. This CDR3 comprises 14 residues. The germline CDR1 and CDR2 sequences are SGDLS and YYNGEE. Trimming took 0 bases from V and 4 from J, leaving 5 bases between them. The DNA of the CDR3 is TGTGCCAGCAGCGTAGCAGGCGGGGCCAACGTCCTGACTTTC. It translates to CASSVAGGANVLTF. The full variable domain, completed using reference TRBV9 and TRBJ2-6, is DSGVTQTPKHLITATGQRVTLRCSPRSGDLSVYWYQQSLDQGLQFLIQYYNGEERAKGNILERFSAQQFPDLHSELNLSSLELGDSALYFCASSVAGGANVLTFGAGSRLTVL.

The CDR3: CASSLDRGTGVGEKETQYF. CDR3 nucleotide sequence: TGTGCCAGCAGCTTAGATCGGGGAACAGGGGTGGGAGAAAAAGAGACCCAGTACTTC. V and J are TRBV11-2 and TRBJ2-5; TRBD1 matches 7 bases. This CDR3 comprises 19 residues. Germline V gene lookup returns CDR1 SGHAT and CDR2 FQNNGV. With V trimmed by 0 bases and J by 3 bases, 16 bases remained unmatched.

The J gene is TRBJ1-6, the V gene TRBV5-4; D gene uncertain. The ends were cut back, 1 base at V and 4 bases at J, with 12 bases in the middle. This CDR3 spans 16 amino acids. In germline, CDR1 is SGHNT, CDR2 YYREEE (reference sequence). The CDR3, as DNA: TGTGCCAGCAGCTTGCAGCCGGACTCTTATAATTCACCCCTCCACTTT. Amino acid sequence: CASSLQPDSYNSPLHF.

DNA for the CDR3: TGTGCCACCGGGACAGGGAACACTGAAGCTTTCTTT. Protein: CATGTGNTEAFF. This chain joins TRBV6-5 and TRBJ1-1; TRBD1 aligns across 8 bases. This CDR3 spans 12 amino acids. Trimming took 10 bases from V and 1 from J; bases not matched to a gene: 2. Germline values: CDR1 MNHEY, CDR2 SVGAGI.

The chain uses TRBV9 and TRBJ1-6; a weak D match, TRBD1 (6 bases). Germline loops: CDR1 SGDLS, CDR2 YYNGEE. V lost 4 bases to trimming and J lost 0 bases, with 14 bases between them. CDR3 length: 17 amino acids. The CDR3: CASSMSPDSSYNSPLHF. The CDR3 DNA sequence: TGTGCCAGCAGCATGTCACCGGACAGCTCCTATAATTCACCCCTCCACTTT.

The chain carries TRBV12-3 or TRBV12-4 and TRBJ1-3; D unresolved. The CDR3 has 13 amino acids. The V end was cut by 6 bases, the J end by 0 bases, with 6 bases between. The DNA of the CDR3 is TGTGCCAGCAGCCTCTACTCTGGAAACACCATATATTTT. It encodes CASSLYSGNTIYF.

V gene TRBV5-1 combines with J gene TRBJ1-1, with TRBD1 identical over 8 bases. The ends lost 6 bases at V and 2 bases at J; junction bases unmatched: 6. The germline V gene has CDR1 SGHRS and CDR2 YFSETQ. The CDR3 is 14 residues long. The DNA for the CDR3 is TGCGCCAGCATGACAGGGGCCACAAACACTGAAGCTTTCTTT. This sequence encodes CASMTGATNTEAFF.

The CDR3 DNA sequence: TGTGCCTGGAGCCTCAATGAGCAGTTCTTC. It translates to CAWSLNEQFF. This chain uses TRBV30 with TRBJ2-1, with unresolved D. The CDR3 is 10 residues long. Trimming pared 3 bases from V and 6 bases from J, leaving 3 bases between. Per the germline V gene, CDR1 is GTSNPN and CDR2 is SVGIG (reference sequence). Full variable domain (missing parts from reference TRBV30 and TRBJ2-1): SQTIHQWPATLVQPVGSPLSLECTVEGTSNPNLYWYRQAAGRGLQLLFYSVGIGQISSEVPQNLSASRPQDRQFILSSKKLLLSDSGFYLCAWSLNEQFFGPGTRLTVL.

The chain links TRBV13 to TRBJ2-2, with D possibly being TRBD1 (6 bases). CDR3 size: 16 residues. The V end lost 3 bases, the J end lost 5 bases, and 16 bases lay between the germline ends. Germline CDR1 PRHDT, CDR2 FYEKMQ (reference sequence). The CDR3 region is CASSFSRDRGTGELFF. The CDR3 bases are TGTGCCAGCAGCTTCTCACGGGATAGGGGGACCGGGGAGCTGTTTTTT.

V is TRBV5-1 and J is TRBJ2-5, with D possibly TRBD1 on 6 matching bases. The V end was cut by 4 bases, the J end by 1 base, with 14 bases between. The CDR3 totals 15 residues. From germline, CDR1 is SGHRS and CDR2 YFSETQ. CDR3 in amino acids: CASSPPTGIQETQYF. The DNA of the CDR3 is TGCGCCAGCAGCCCCCCGACAGGAATCCAAGAGACCCAGTACTTC.

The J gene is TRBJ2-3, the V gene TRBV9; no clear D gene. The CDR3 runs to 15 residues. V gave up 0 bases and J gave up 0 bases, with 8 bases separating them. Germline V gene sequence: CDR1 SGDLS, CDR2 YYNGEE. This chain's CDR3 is CASSVGSRSTDTQYF. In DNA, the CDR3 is TGTGCCAGCAGCGTAGGGAGCAGAAGCACAGATACGCAGTATTTT.